The rows below give T cell receptor beta chains drawn from one sample of a study of CD8 T cells in Susac syndrome. TCRdb re-analysed the immunoSEQ multiplex PCR reads in MiXCR, keeping a single row per CDR3 protein. The sample consists of 150,000 to 200,000 distinct CDR3 sequences, around 94% of them appearing once. The sample was CD4+ T cells from PBMCs. These TCRs come from a human donor with multiple sclerosis. Each CDR3 is given without its conserved first and last residue. Each record gives: V gene, CDR3 protein.

v_gene: TRBV6-6; CDR3aa: ASRETSGRVTGELF
v_gene: TRBV7-2; CDR3aa: ASSRQKASGAEQY
v_gene: TRBV11-2; CDR3aa: ASSPWAGRQETQY
v_gene: TRBV12-3/TRBV12-4; CDR3aa: ASSYRAGARTGELF
v_gene: TRBV4-3; CDR3aa: ASSRAIPQGTNEQF
v_gene: TRBV20-1; CDR3aa: SARDFQGAREKLF
v_gene: TRBV5-6; CDR3aa: ASSLLGLKNSGANVLT
v_gene: TRBV18; CDR3aa: ASSPDLTANTEAF
v_gene: TRBV19; CDR3aa: ASSFWTGRTEAF
v_gene: TRBV6-2/TRBV6-3; CDR3aa: ASTQSGRYNEQF
v_gene: TRBV20-1; CDR3aa: SANSGTGYSNQPQH
v_gene: TRBV28; CDR3aa: ASSSPANPGVLT
v_gene: TRBV30; CDR3aa: AWAPTQGGGYTQY
v_gene: TRBV29-1; CDR3aa: SVGRGTETQY
v_gene: TRBV29-1; CDR3aa: SVLAGGGTDTQY
v_gene: TRBV6-4; CDR3aa: ASSRTPQETQY
v_gene: TRBV4-1; CDR3aa: ASSQGRRQEKLF
v_gene: TRBV18; CDR3aa: ASSPSQNNEKLF
v_gene: TRBV29-1; CDR3aa: SVSHRTYNEQF
v_gene: TRBV19; CDR3aa: ASSSLTSGQETQY
v_gene: TRBV6-1; CDR3aa: ASSVGTGTGSNQPQH
v_gene: TRBV9; CDR3aa: ASSITPGLAGDEQY
v_gene: TRBV29-1; CDR3aa: SVEKQGPHT
v_gene: TRBV30; CDR3aa: ACRSMGNTEAF
v_gene: TRBV29-1; CDR3aa: SVGQGYGQPQH
v_gene: TRBV20-1; CDR3aa: SAIPGFYGYT
v_gene: TRBV5-1; CDR3aa: ASSLEGGTQY
v_gene: TRBV7-3; CDR3aa: ASSRLAGFGGELF
v_gene: TRBV5-4; CDR3aa: ASSLRDGANYGYT
v_gene: TRBV19; CDR3aa: ASKPRGLNYGYT
v_gene: TRBV24-1; CDR3aa: ATSDPRVNTGELF
v_gene: TRBV6-5; CDR3aa: ASLSGGRAGTQY
v_gene: TRBV7-2; CDR3aa: ASSLTGGGDTQF
v_gene: TRBV4-1; CDR3aa: ASTQPSVNLIGRDRRSGANVLT
v_gene: TRBV12-3/TRBV12-4; CDR3aa: ASTREAYTDTQY
v_gene: TRBV20-1; CDR3aa: SGDDGATQH
v_gene: TRBV7-2; CDR3aa: ASSLVGPSDEQF
v_gene: TRBV5-4; CDR3aa: ASSFKGGTEAF
v_gene: TRBV30; CDR3aa: ASERIGTEAF
v_gene: TRBV20-1; CDR3aa: SAKILNYGYT
v_gene: TRBV23-1; CDR3aa: ASSKNDRRDTNYGYT
v_gene: TRBV5-5; CDR3aa: ASSFVGHLGSEAF
v_gene: TRBV28; CDR3aa: ASSLSSGSIYGYT
v_gene: TRBV19; CDR3aa: ASRRDGGNSNQPQH
v_gene: TRBV27; CDR3aa: ASAKRVRETQY
v_gene: TRBV9; CDR3aa: ASSVVRGGTEAF
v_gene: TRBV3-1; CDR3aa: ASSRGGLLQSSYNEQF
v_gene: TRBV4-3; CDR3aa: ASSQDGKRARPYNEQF
v_gene: TRBV7-2; CDR3aa: ASSFQGKGEQY
v_gene: TRBV5-1; CDR3aa: ASSSDIRETQY
v_gene: TRBV5-1; CDR3aa: ASSSRLKRGTNEQF
v_gene: TRBV5-1; CDR3aa: ASSLDPNTEAF
v_gene: TRBV2; CDR3aa: ASRRTGDGLVGYT
v_gene: TRBV10-3; CDR3aa: AIKGRDQEQF
v_gene: TRBV4-1; CDR3aa: ASSSFGGWTYNEQF
v_gene: TRBV7-2; CDR3aa: ASSSMGAGASYEQY
v_gene: TRBV27; CDR3aa: ASSPIDPGLFQDREGYGYT
v_gene: TRBV5-6; CDR3aa: ASSFSGAGELF
v_gene: TRBV7-9; CDR3aa: ASSDNYEQY
v_gene: TRBV2; CDR3aa: ASSEGQLGYT